This T cell receptor beta chain was recorded in a study of blood T cell repertoires in COVID-19. The germline V gene has CDR1 KGHSH and CDR2 LQKENI. Trimming stripped 3 bases from V and 0 bases from J, with 12 bases between. The CDR3 has 15 amino acids. Using immunoSEQ multiplex PCR, the repertoire was profiled, and TCRdb retains in-frame clones only, with some absent. This table has under 250,000 clones, around nine tenths appearing once. Sequencing was carried out using peripheral blood. V gene TRBV18 combines with J gene TRBJ2-7; D possibly corresponds to TRBD2 (6 bases). This receptor was taken from a woman aged 55 to 70 who had recovered from COVID-19. The CDR3 DNA reads TGTGCCAGCTCACCGGGCCGGGACTTCTCCTACGAGCAGTACTTC. Translating gives CASSPGRDFSYEQYF.